The rows below give T cell receptor beta chains drawn from one sample of a study of blood T cells in healthy people across ages. MiXCR, applied by TCRdb to the 5' RACE reads, yields one record per CDR3 protein. This sample has around 690,000 distinct CDR3 sequences, with roughly 50% found just once. Sequencing was carried out using blood. These receptors all come from a man between 60 and 70 years old in good health. Both conserved end residues are part of each CDR3. D genes are given only for firm matches. Only some rows state a clone size, as once, few, many or a class for expanded clones.

size	V	D	J	DNA	CDR3
-	TRBV20-1	-	TRBJ1-2	TGCAGTGCTAGTGAACAGACGGATGATGGCTACACCTTC	CSASEQTDDGYTF
-	TRBV3-1	-	TRBJ2-5	TGTGCCAGCAGCCCCCTGGTCGGTCCTGGGGAGACCCAGTACTTC	CASSPLVGPGETQYF
-	TRBV3-1	-	TRBJ2-3	TGTGCCAGCAGCCAAGGGGAGTTCGATACGCAGTATTTT	CASSQGEFDTQYF
-	TRBV29-1	-	TRBJ2-3	TGCAGCGTTGAGACCTCGGGTCGAAGCACAGATACGCAGTATTTT	CSVETSGRSTDTQYF
-	TRBV9	TRBD1	TRBJ1-6	TGTGCCAGCAGCGTATCAGGGGGTAATTCACCCCTCCACTTT	CASSVSGGNSPLHF
-	TRBV21-1	-	TRBJ1-2	TGTGCCAGCAGCAAAGTTGCGGGAAGGGGGAACTATGGCTACACCTTC	CASSKVAGRGNYGYTF
-	TRBV20-1	-	TRBJ2-5	TGCAGTCAGGGGCGGGGGAACCAAGAGACCCAGTACTTC	CSQGRGNQETQYF
-	TRBV5-1	TRBD1	TRBJ2-7	TGCGCCAGCAGCTTGGAGGACAGGGTGGCGGACGAGCAGTACTTC	CASSLEDRVADEQYF
-	TRBV4-1	-	TRBJ2-7	TGCGCCAGCAGCCGCCAGCGGGCTACCTACAATGAGCAGTACTTC	CASSRQRATYNEQYF
-	TRBV27	-	TRBJ1-5	TGTGCCAGCAGTCCCCTGTTTAGGGGTAGCAATCAGCCCCAGCATTTT	CASSPLFRGSNQPQHF
few	TRBV20-1	TRBD2	TRBJ2-3	TGCAGTGCTAGTATTCCGGGGGGACTTGGCACAGATACGCAGTATTTT	CSASIPGGLGTDTQYF
-	TRBV18	TRBD1	TRBJ2-1	TGTGCCAGCTCCCTCCGGGACAGAAAGTTCTTC	CASSLRDRKFF
-	TRBV3-1	-	TRBJ2-7	TGTGCCAGCAGCCAAAGTGGAGCAAAGCAGTACTTC	CASSQSGAKQYF
-	TRBV14	-	TRBJ2-7	TGTGCCAGCAGTCAAAACGGCGGGCTCTACGAGCAGTACTTC	CASSQNGGLYEQYF
-	TRBV29-1	TRBD1	TRBJ1-2	TGCAGCGTTACCCGGACAGGGAGTGGAGGCTACACCTTC	CSVTRTGSGGYTF
-	TRBV11-2	-	TRBJ2-3	TGTGCCAGCAGCTGGGGGTGGTCAGATACGCAGTATTTT	CASSWGWSDTQYF
few	TRBV29-1	TRBD2	TRBJ2-5	TGCAGCGTTGAAACGGGGGGAGGGCAAGAGACCCAGTACTTC	CSVETGGGQETQYF
-	TRBV10-3	TRBD2	TRBJ2-7	TGTGCCATCAGTGAGTCGACTAGCGGGACCTACGAGCAGTACTTC	CAISESTSGTYEQYF
-	TRBV20-1	-	TRBJ2-3	TGCAGTGCTAGACAGTTCGCAGATACGCAGTATTTT	CSARQFADTQYF
-	TRBV20-1	TRBD1	TRBJ2-7	TGCAGTGCCGGGACAGTAAACGAGCAGTACTTC	CSAGTVNEQYF
-	TRBV28	TRBD2	TRBJ2-7	TGTGCCAGCAGTATCGGGACTAGCGGGCACTCCGAGCAGTACTTC	CASSIGTSGHSEQYF
-	TRBV25-1	-	TRBJ2-5	TGTGCCAGCAGTGACCCTCGGGGGACCGGGACCCAGTACTTC	CASSDPRGTGTQYF
few	TRBV10-3	-	TRBJ1-2	TGTGCCATCATGGAGACAGTGGAAGGCTACACCTTC	CAIMETVEGYTF
-	TRBV6-6	TRBD1	TRBJ2-7	TGTGCCAGCAGCAGGGACAGGGGTCCCTTCTACGAGCAGTACTTC	CASSRDRGPFYEQYF
-	TRBV4-2	TRBD1	TRBJ1-6	TGTGCCAGCAGCCACCAAGGGGACAGGGGAAATTCACCCCTCCACTTT	CASSHQGDRGNSPLHF
-	TRBV7-2	TRBD1	TRBJ2-7	TGTGCCAGCAGCTTAGATTACGGACAGGGCTACGAGCAGTACTTC	CASSLDYGQGYEQYF
few	TRBV5-4	-	TRBJ2-1	TGTGCCAGCAGCTTGGACAGCCGGAGCTTGTACAATGAGCAGTTCTTC	CASSLDSRSLYNEQFF
-	TRBV9	-	TRBJ2-3	TGTGCCAGCAGCGTAGCGGCTAGCCCCCAAGATACGCAGTATTTT	CASSVAASPQDTQYF
-	TRBV12-3/TRBV12-4	-	TRBJ2-1	TGTGCCAGCATGTCGGCGGGCTGGCAGTTCTTC	CASMSAGWQFF
-	TRBV28	-	TRBJ2-1	TGCTGCACCGGGACATACTACAATGAGCAGTTCTTC	CCTGTYYNEQFF
-	TRBV15	TRBD2	TRBJ2-7	TGTGCCACCAGCAGGATACTAGCGGGGGGACCCCACTACGAGCAGTACTTC	CATSRILAGGPHYEQYF
-	TRBV10-3	-	TRBJ2-2	TGTGCCATCTATGACCAAGGGAGGTTAAACACCGGGGAGCTGTTTTTT	CAIYDQGRLNTGELFF
-	TRBV6-1	TRBD1	TRBJ1-4	TGTGCCAGCAGTGAGACAGGGGATTGGGAAAAACTGTTTTTT	CASSETGDWEKLFF
-	TRBV12-3/TRBV12-4	TRBD1	TRBJ2-3	TGTGCCAGCAGTTCAGCCCGACAGGGGACCGACACAGATACGCAGTATTTT	CASSSARQGTDTDTQYF
few	TRBV29-1	-	TRBJ2-1	TGCAGCGTTGAACAGGGGAATGAGCAGTTCTTC	CSVEQGNEQFF
once	TRBV18	TRBD1	TRBJ1-2	TGTGCCAGCTCCTTCGGACAGGGGGGCGATGGCTACACCTTC	CASSFGQGGDGYTF
-	TRBV6-5	-	TRBJ2-7	TGTGCCAGCAGTTACTCCGGTAGGGACAATGAGCAGTACTTC	CASSYSGRDNEQYF
few	TRBV14	-	TRBJ2-1	TGTGCCAGCAGCCAAGAACAGGGAACTTGGAATGAGCAGTTCTTC	CASSQEQGTWNEQFF
-	TRBV25-1	TRBD1	TRBJ1-2	TGTGCCAGCAGAGAGGCAGGGGGCGAGGGGGCGGTCGGCTATGGCTACACCTTC	CASREAGGEGAVGYGYTF
-	TRBV5-1	TRBD2	TRBJ2-5	TGCGCCAGCAGCTTGGGACTAGCGACGGCCCCAGAGACCCAGTACTTC	CASSLGLATAPETQYF
once	TRBV21-1	-	TRBJ1-6	TGTGCCAGCAGCTCCGCACAGGGTAATTCACCCCTCCACTTT	CASSSAQGNSPLHF
-	TRBV4-2	TRBD1	TRBJ1-2	TGTGCCAGCAGCCAAACTGAAGGACAGGGCTCCTATGGCTACACCTTC	CASSQTEGQGSYGYTF
-	TRBV20-1	TRBD2	TRBJ2-5	TGCAGTGCTACCGTTGCGGGGGGAGAGACCCAGTACTTC	CSATVAGGETQYF
-	TRBV6-6	-	TRBJ1-5	TGTGCCAGCAGACAAGGAGGGGAGAATCAGCCCCAGCATTTT	CASRQGGENQPQHF
-	TRBV12-3/TRBV12-4	TRBD2	TRBJ2-1	TGTGCCAGCCGGCTAGCGGGGGCATCTGAGCAGTTCTTC	CASRLAGASEQFF
few	TRBV7-6	TRBD2	TRBJ2-1	TGTGCCAGCAGCTCAACTAGCGGGGGGGTAATGAATGAGCAGTTCTTC	CASSSTSGGVMNEQFF
few	TRBV7-2	-	TRBJ1-2	TGTGCCAGCAGCTACACCGGGGGTCTCTATGGCTACACCTTC	CASSYTGGLYGYTF
once	TRBV20-1	-	TRBJ1-2	TGCAGTGCTCTGCCTACAGGGAACTGTGGCTACACCTTC	CSALPTGNCGYTF
-	TRBV6-8	TRBD2	TRBJ2-3	TGTGCCAGCAGTTACTCCCTAGCGGGTACAGATACGCAGTATTTT	CASSYSLAGTDTQYF
-	TRBV20-1	TRBD2	TRBJ2-3	TGCAGTGCTAGAGATGGGAGCGGGGGGGCGACAGATACGCAGTATTTT	CSARDGSGGATDTQYF
-	TRBV28	TRBD2	TRBJ2-7	TGTGCCAGCACCGGGGCGGCTAGCGGGGTCTCCGAGCAGTACTTC	CASTGAASGVSEQYF